Below are 15 T cell receptor beta chains sequenced from a single sample in a study of molecular identifiers for immune sequencing clone quantification. TCRdb fed the PCR reads into MiXCR, producing one record per CDR3 protein. The table records some 100,000 distinct CDR3 sequences, roughly 38% of them present only once. The sequencing sample was made of naive CD8+ T cells from blood, with Jurkat cell RNA spiked in. Subset: FACS-sorted CD8+CD4-CCR7+CD45RA+ naive T cells. These receptor sequences come from a human donor in good health. Some libraries in this study had Jurkat cell RNA spiked in.

As to this clonotype: Compared with germline, one end of the junction differs, possibly owing to a read error. The chain is built from TRBV9 and TRBJ1-3, with D unresolved. Germline-derived CDR1 and CDR2 are SGDLS and YYNGEE. The CDR3 runs 14 residues. CDR3 amino acids: CASSPPDPGNTLYF. CDR3 coding DNA: TGTGCCAGCAGCCCTCCCGACCCTGGAAACACCTTATATTTT. The whole variable domain, filled in from reference TRBV9 and TRBJ1-3, reads DSGVTQTPKHLITATGQRVTLRCSPRSGDLSVYWYQQSLDQGLQFLIQYYNGEERAKGNILERFSAQQFPDLHSELNLSSLELGDSALYFCASSPPDPGNTLYFGEGSWLTVV.

The rearrangement links TRBV7-9 to TRBJ2-5; weak D call: TRBD2 (6 bases). V was trimmed by 7 bases and J by 1 base, leaving 22 bases between them. The CDR3 consists of 17 residues. The germline CDR1 and CDR2 sequences are SEHNR and FQNEAQ (reference sequence). The CDR3 region has the DNA TGTGCCAGCAACTCCCCCTCGGGAGAGTTATTCCAAGAGACCCAGTACTTC. Its translation is CASNSPSGELFQETQYF. The full variable domain, in which reference TRBV7-9 and TRBJ2-5 provide the parts outside the CDR3, is DTGVSQNPRHKITKRGQNVTFRCDPISEHNRLYWYRQTLGQGPEFLTYFQNEAQLEKSRLLSDRFSAERPKGSFSTLEIQRTEQGDSAMYLCASNSPSGELFQETQYFGPGTRLLVL.

This sequence joins TRBV28 and TRBJ2-3, with TRBD2 as a possible D gene (5 bases). CDR1 is MDHEN, CDR2 SYDVKM, per germline. V gave up 6 bases and J gave up 10 bases, with 20 bases separating them. The CDR3 loop spans 14 amino acids. The CDR3 spells CASSRVEGPAPQYF. The CDR3 nucleotides read TGTGCCAGCAGCCGGGTAGAGGGTCCAGCTCCGCAGTATTTT.

Worth noting for this clonotype: At one end, the junction sequence differs from germline, possibly due to a read error. The V gene is TRBV27, the J gene TRBJ2-5; 15 nucleotides align to TRBD2. CDR1 MNHEY and CDR2 SMNVEV come from the germline V gene (reference sequence). The CDR3 is 19 amino acids. CDR3 amino acids: CASRRTLGLAGGIQEPQYF. In DNA form, the CDR3 reads TGCGCCAGCAGGCGAACCCTGGGACTAGCGGGAGGTATCCAAGAGCCCCAGTACTTC.

This clonotype was observed a handful of times. The junction departs from the called germline gene at one end, perhaps through a read error. The chain recombines TRBV14 with TRBJ2-4; D is unresolved. This CDR3 comprises 13 residues. Germline loops: CDR1 SGHDN, CDR2 FVKESK. The CDR3 protein is CASSQAASPLRAF. The CDR3, as DNA: TGTGCCAGCAGCCAAGCTGCTAGTCCTCTAAGGGCCTTC.

This clonotype was seen only once. J is TRBJ2-1 and V is TRBV4-1; 14 positions match TRBD2. Germline loops: CDR1 MGHRA, CDR2 YSYEKL. The CDR3 length is 16 residues. V was clipped by 3 bases and J by 7 bases; unmatched bases: 5. For the CDR3, the DNA is TGCGCCAGCAGCCAGGGACTAGCGGGAGTGCTTAATGAGCAGTTCTTC. Its translation: CASSQGLAGVLNEQFF.

In the case of this clonotype: Possible read error: a much larger clone is one base away. The chain links TRBV5-3 to TRBJ1-1, with D possibly matching TRBD1 (6 bases). Being an ORF, TRBV5-3 has a function that is uncertain. This CDR3 spans 13 amino acids. CDR3 DNA: TGTGCCAGCAGCTTGGCGGGGGCCGCTGAAGCTTTCTTT. Its protein product is CASSLAGAAEAFF.

This clonotype was recorded at least ten times. V usage is TRBV29-1 and J usage is TRBJ2-5; 7 bases are shared with TRBD1. The V gene's germline CDR1 is SQVTM and CDR2 ANQGSEA. The CDR3 is 15 amino acids. V shed 0 bases, J shed 5 bases, and the junction held 9 bases outside the gene matches. Written as DNA, the CDR3 is TGCAGCGTTGAAGAGGCCGAGCGAGGGGGCGAGACCCAGTACTTC. This encodes CSVEEAERGGETQYF.

This clonotype was seen ten or more times. The rearrangement joins TRBV7-9 to TRBJ2-7, with TRBD2 identical over 7 bases. With 5 bases clipped from V and 3 bases from J, the junction kept 7 bases outside the gene matches. The CDR3 covers 14 residues. In germline, CDR1 is SEHNR, CDR2 FQNEAQ (reference sequence). DNA for the CDR3: TGTGCCAGCAGCCCTACTGAGCGGGGCTACGAGCAGTACTTC. Translated, it gives CASSPTERGYEQYF.

The chain employs TRBV29-1 and TRBJ2-1; no clear D. The V and J ends lost 6 bases and 0 bases respectively, with 12 bases between them. Germline CDR1 reads SQVTM; CDR2 reads ANQGSEA. CDR3 length equals 14 residues. The CDR3 loop is CSVELSASYNEQFF. The CDR3 nucleotides are TGCAGCGTGGAACTAAGCGCCTCCTACAATGAGCAGTTCTTC.

The chain recombines TRBV6-1 with TRBJ2-7, with D perhaps assigned TRBD1 or TRBD2 (5 bases each). The CDR3 consists of 17 residues. Deletions cut 9 bases from V and 3 bases from J, with 27 bases between. Looked up from germline, CDR1 is MNHNS and CDR2 is SASEGT. CDR3 nucleotide sequence: TGTGCCAGGAGAGAAACTCATACCGGGACCAAGTACTACGAGCAGTACTTC. Its translation: CARRETHTGTKYYEQYF.

In its sample, this clonotype was seen many times. Written as DNA, the CDR3 is TGTGCCAGCAGCCAAGGTGAAGGAAACACCATATATTTT. It specifies CASSQGEGNTIYF. The chain is built from TRBV4-2 and TRBJ1-3, with unresolved D. This CDR3 is built from 13 residues. Trimming removed 1 base at V and 4 bases at J, with 5 bases between. From germline, CDR1 is LGHNA and CDR2 YNFKEQ.

Of note for this clonotype: A much bigger clone sits one base away, suggesting this may be a read error. The gene calls are TRBV13 and TRBJ1-2, with D maybe TRBD1 (6 bases). The CDR3 totals 11 residues. Per the germline V gene, CDR1 is PRHDT and CDR2 is FYEKMQ (reference sequence). V was shortened by 6 bases and J by 7 bases, with 9 bases between the two germline ends. DNA for the CDR3: TGTGCCAGCAGGGCGGGGGCTGGCTACACCTTC. This gives the protein CASRAGAGYTF.

This clonotype was seen more than once but under ten times. The CDR3 spells CASSRTTNEKLFF. CDR3 in DNA: TGTGCCAGTAGTCGGACAACTAATGAAAAACTGTTTTTT. The chain uses TRBV19 and TRBJ1-4; the D is unclear. This CDR3 comprises 13 residues. Deletions cut 5 bases from V and 0 bases from J, with 4 bases between. CDR1 and CDR2 from the germline V gene are LNHDA and SQIVND (reference sequence). The complete variable domain, with remaining parts taken from reference TRBV19 and TRBJ1-4, reads DGGITQSPKYLFRKEGQNVTLSCEQNLNHDAMYWYRQDPGQGLRLIYYSQIVNDFQKGDIAEGYSVSREKKESFPLTVTSAQKNPTAFYLCASSRTTNEKLFFGSGTQLSVL.

This clonotype was seen ten or more times. The J gene is TRBJ2-5, the V gene TRBV7-2; D may be TRBD1 (5 bases). Germline V gene data show CDR1 as SGHTA and CDR2 as FQGNSA. V gave up 4 bases and J gave up 4 bases, with 13 bases separating them. The CDR3 is 14 residues long. Here the CDR3 DNA reads TGTGCCAGCAGCTCCCAGGGTTGGCGAGAGACCCAGTACTTC. Translated: CASSSQGWRETQYF.